The 16 T cell receptor beta chains given below trace back to one sample, sequenced in a study of cytomegalovirus exposure and HLA in healthy donors. The primer mix had 60 Vbeta and 13 Jbeta primers. Only in-frame clones appear in the TCRdb table, and some are missing; sequencing was by immunoSEQ multiplex PCR. This table holds 150,000 to 180,000 clones, 70% to 80% found once. The sample comprised PBMCs. The receptors were gathered from a man in his thirties or forties in good health and CMV-seropositive.

The gene calls are TRBV2 and TRBJ2-2; 7 bases map to TRBD1. V shed 6 bases and J 7 bases; nucleotides not matched to a gene: 8. Looked up from germline, CDR1 is SNHLY and CDR2 is FYNNEI. The CDR3 spans 14 residues. The CDR3 loop reads CASRNRGPHGELFF. In DNA, the CDR3 is TGTGCCAGCAGAAACAGGGGACCTCACGGGGAGCTGTTTTTT.

This sequence joins TRBV6-5 and TRBJ1-5, with D unclear. V lost 6 bases, J lost 1 base, and 13 bases lay in between. CDR3 length: 15 amino acids. Germline V gene sequence: CDR1 MNHEY, CDR2 SVGAGI. Here the CDR3 reads CASRTSYTSNQPQHF. The DNA for the CDR3 is TGTGCCAGCAGGACTAGCTACACAAGCAATCAGCCCCAGCATTTT.

V usage is TRBV28 and J usage is TRBJ1-2, with a tentative D call TRBD1 (6 bases). CDR1 MDHEN and CDR2 SYDVKM come from the germline V gene. Trimming left V 6 bases short and J 5 bases short, with 19 bases between. The CDR3 loop spans 15 amino acids. This CDR3 reads CASSPGGAQDYGYTF. The DNA for the CDR3 is TGTGCCAGCAGCCCCGGGGGGGCTCAAGATTATGGCTACACCTTC.

V is TRBV28 and J is TRBJ2-7; D is perhaps TRBD2 (5 bases). The CDR3 has 14 residues. The germline V gene encodes CDR1 MDHEN and CDR2 SYDVKM. V gave up 3 bases and J gave up 3 bases, with 12 bases separating them. CDR3 in DNA: TGTGCCAGCAGTTTCGGTGGCAGCGGCTACGAGCAGTACTTC. Its translation: CASSFGGSGYEQYF.

The V call is TRBV7-6, the J call TRBJ1-2, with 9 bases lining up with TRBD1. The CDR3 covers 14 residues. Losses at the gene ends were 1 base for V and 7 bases for J; bases not matched to a gene: 4. CDR1 is SGHVS and CDR2 is FNYEAQ in the germline V gene. This chain's CDR3 is CASSLDGQGSGYTF. CDR3 sequence (DNA): TGTGCCAGCAGCTTAGACGGACAGGGGTCTGGCTACACCTTC.

The CDR3 bases are TGTGCCAGCAGACTGGACAGCGCCCATCAGCCCCAGCATTTT. Translated: CASRLDSAHQPQHF. The chain has TRBV6-5 and TRBJ1-5; possible D gene TRBD1, 6 bases. V was clipped by 6 bases and J by 5 bases, with 14 bases between them. CDR1 and CDR2 from the germline V gene are MNHEY and SVGAGI. The CDR3 is 14 residues long.

With respect to this clone: The sample holds other DNA sequences that translate to the same CDR3. The chain has TRBV6-1 and TRBJ2-2; D is uncertain. This CDR3 is built from 13 residues. Deletions cut 6 bases from V and 0 bases from J, with 5 bases between. Germline CDR1 MNHNS, CDR2 SASEGT. The CDR3 here is CASRAANTGELFF. For the CDR3, the DNA is TGTGCCAGCAGAGCCGCGAACACCGGGGAGCTGTTTTTT.

The V gene is TRBV28, the J gene TRBJ1-4, with 7 bases fitting TRBD1. The length of the CDR3 is 18 residues. With 1 base clipped from V and 2 bases from J, the junction kept 10 bases outside the gene matches. The germline CDR1 and CDR2 sequences are MDHEN and SYDVKM. CDR3 coding DNA: TGTGCCAGCAGTTTATTCCGGTCGCAGGGGGTGACTAATGAAAAACTGTTTTTT. This translates into CASSLFRSQGVTNEKLFF.

This clone was observed a few times. The chain recombines TRBV19 with TRBJ1-1; D remains ambiguous. Germline lookup yields CDR1 LNHDA and CDR2 SQIVND (reference sequence). This CDR3 spans 13 amino acids. V shed 5 bases and J shed 1 base, with 8 bases lying between them. The CDR3 region is CASSHTENTEAFF. The CDR3 DNA sequence: TGTGCCAGTAGTCACACAGAGAACACTGAAGCTTTCTTT.

The rearrangement joins TRBV11-2 to TRBJ1-4, with 9 bases fitting TRBD1. The CDR3 consists of 14 residues. V lost 3 bases and J lost 7; bases outside the gene matches: 3. Per the germline V gene, CDR1 is SGHAT and CDR2 is FQNNGV. The CDR3 region is CASSLGQGSEKLFF. CDR3 DNA: TGTGCCAGCAGCTTGGGACAGGGTAGTGAAAAACTGTTTTTT. Filled out from reference TRBV11-2 and TRBJ1-4, the complete variable domain reads EAGVAQSPRYKIIEKRQSVAFWCNPISGHATLYWYQQILGQGPKLLIQFQNNGVVDDSQLPKDRFSAERLKGVDSTLKIQPAKLEDSAVYLCASSLGQGSEKLFFGSGTQLSVL.

The rearrangement joins TRBV14 to TRBJ1-5, with D possibly TRBD1 on 5 matching bases. Trimming cost V 3 bases and J 8 bases, with 11 bases left between them. The CDR3 runs to 13 residues. Germline lookup yields CDR1 SGHDN and CDR2 FVKESK. The CDR3 loop is CASSQSPREPQHF. The CDR3 nucleotides read TGTGCCAGCAGCCAGTCTCCCAGGGAGCCCCAGCATTTT. The whole variable domain, remainder taken from reference TRBV14 and TRBJ1-5, is EAGVTQFPSHSVIEKGQTVTLRCDPISGHDNLYWYRRVMGKEIKFLLHFVKESKQDESGMPNNRFLAERTGGTYSTLKVQPAELEDSGVYFCASSQSPREPQHFGDGTRLSIL.

This chain joins TRBV6-1 and TRBJ1-2; TRBD1 is a possible D gene (5 bases). CDR3 length: 15 amino acids. Trimming stripped 3 bases from V and 0 bases from J, with 11 bases between. CDR1 and CDR2 (germline): MNHNS, SASEGT. CDR3 sequence: CASSDSRASNYGYTF. DNA for the CDR3: TGTGCCAGCAGTGATTCCAGGGCCTCTAACTATGGCTACACCTTC.

This clone was counted only a few times. CDR3 region: CASSDQLLAGGEETQYF. The CDR3 DNA reads as TGTGCCAGCAGCGACCAGCTTCTAGCGGGAGGAGAAGAGACCCAGTACTTC. This chain joins TRBV9 and TRBJ2-5, with 11 bases matching TRBD2. Germline values: CDR1 SGDLS, CDR2 YYNGEE. The ends lost 3 bases at V and 3 bases at J; junction bases unmatched: 10. The CDR3 totals 17 residues.

The chain joins TRBV18 to TRBJ1-4; 10 nucleotides align to TRBD1. Germline values: CDR1 KGHSH, CDR2 LQKENI. With 0 bases clipped from V and 5 bases from J, the junction kept 6 bases outside the gene matches. The CDR3 runs 17 residues. Here the CDR3 DNA reads TGTGCCAGCTCACCACCGACAGGGGGCGCGGAGAATGAAAAACTGTTTTTT. It specifies CASSPPTGGAENEKLFF.

V is TRBV21-1 and J is TRBJ1-1; the table's D call TRBD1 went unverified against the DNA. TRBV21-1 counts as a pseudogene. The CDR3 loop spans 12 amino acids. This chain's CDR3 is CASGFTNTEAFF. As DNA, the CDR3 is TGTGCCAGCGGCTTCACGAACACTGAAGCTTTCTTT.

This clone came up a few times. V and J are TRBV7-2 and TRBJ2-1; D call uncertain. Trimming took off 3 bases at V and 9 bases at J, with 12 bases between the two ends. This CDR3 has 13 residues. Germline V gene sequence: CDR1 SGHTA, CDR2 FQGNSA. CDR3 sequence: CASSFGFLSEQFF. CDR3 nucleotides: TGTGCCAGCAGCTTCGGTTTTTTAAGTGAGCAGTTCTTC.